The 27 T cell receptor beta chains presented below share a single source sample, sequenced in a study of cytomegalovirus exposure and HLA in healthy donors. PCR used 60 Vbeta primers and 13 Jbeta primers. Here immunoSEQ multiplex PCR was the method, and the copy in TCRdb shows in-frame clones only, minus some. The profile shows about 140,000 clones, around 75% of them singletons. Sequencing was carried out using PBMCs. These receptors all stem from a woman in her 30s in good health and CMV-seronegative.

CDR3 bases: TGTGCCAGCAGCTCGGACTTCCCTACCTACGAGCAGTACTTC. Translating it yields CASSSDFPTYEQYF. The chain carries TRBV7-9 and TRBJ2-7; TRBD2 might be the D (5 bases). V gave up 4 bases and J gave up 2 bases, with 12 bases separating them. The CDR3 extends over 14 amino acids. CDR1 is SEHNR and CDR2 is FQNEAQ in the germline V gene (reference sequence).

This chain's CDR3 is CASSTGTGGGYTF. The CDR3 DNA sequence: TGTGCCAGCAGCACCGGGACAGGCGGCGGCTACACCTTC. This chain uses TRBV7-2 with TRBJ1-2; 8 nucleotides agree with TRBD1. The V and J ends lost 5 bases and 8 bases, in that order; junction bases with no gene match: 7. This CDR3 contains 13 residues. Germline V gives CDR1 SGHTA, CDR2 FQGNSA.

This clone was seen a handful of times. The CDR3 DNA is TGTGCCTGGAGTCGACACGTCCTTGACGGAAAACTGTTTTTT. Translated: CAWSRHVLDGKLFF. The rearrangement uses TRBV30 and TRBJ1-4; D is unresolved. The CDR3 runs 14 residues. Germline-derived CDR1 and CDR2 are GTSNPN and SVGIG (reference sequence). V dropped 2 bases and J dropped 10 bases, with 17 bases sitting between them.

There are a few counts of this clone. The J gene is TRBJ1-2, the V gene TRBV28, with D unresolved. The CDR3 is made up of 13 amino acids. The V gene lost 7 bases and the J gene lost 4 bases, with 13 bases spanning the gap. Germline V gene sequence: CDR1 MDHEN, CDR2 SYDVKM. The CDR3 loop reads CASNRGGSYGYTF. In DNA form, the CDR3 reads TGTGCCAGCAACCGTGGAGGGTCCTATGGCTACACCTTC.

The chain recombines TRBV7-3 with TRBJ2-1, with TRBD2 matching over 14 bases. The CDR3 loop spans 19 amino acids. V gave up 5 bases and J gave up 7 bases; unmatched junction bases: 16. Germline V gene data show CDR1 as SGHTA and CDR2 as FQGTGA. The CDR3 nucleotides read TGTGCCAGCAGCCACAGGGGTCCGGGACTAGCGGGAGTAGGGAATGAGCAGTTCTTC. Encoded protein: CASSHRGPGLAGVGNEQFF.

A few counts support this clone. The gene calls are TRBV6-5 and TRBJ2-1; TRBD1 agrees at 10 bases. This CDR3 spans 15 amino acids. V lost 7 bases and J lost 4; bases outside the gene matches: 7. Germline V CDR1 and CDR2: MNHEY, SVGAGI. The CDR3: CASIPDRGLYNEQFF. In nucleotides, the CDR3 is TGTGCCAGCATCCCCGACAGGGGGCTTTACAATGAGCAGTTCTTC.

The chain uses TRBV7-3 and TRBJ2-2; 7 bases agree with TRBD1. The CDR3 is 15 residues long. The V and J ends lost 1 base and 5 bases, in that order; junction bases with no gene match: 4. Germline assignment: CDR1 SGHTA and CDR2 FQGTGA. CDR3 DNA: TGTGCCAGCAGCTTAAGTAACAGGGGAACCGGGGAGCTGTTTTTT. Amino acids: CASSLSNRGTGELFF.

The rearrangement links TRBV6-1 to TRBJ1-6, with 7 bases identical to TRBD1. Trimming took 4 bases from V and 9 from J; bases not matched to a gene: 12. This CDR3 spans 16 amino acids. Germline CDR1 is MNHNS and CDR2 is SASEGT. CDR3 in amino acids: CASSGPGTDLGSPLHF. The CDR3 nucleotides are TGTGCCAGCAGTGGCCCAGGGACAGACTTAGGTTCACCCCTCCACTTT.

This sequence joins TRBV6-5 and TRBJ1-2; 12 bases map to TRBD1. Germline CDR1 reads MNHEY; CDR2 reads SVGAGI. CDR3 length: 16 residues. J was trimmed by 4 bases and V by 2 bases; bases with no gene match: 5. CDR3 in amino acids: CASSYLGTGGFYGYTF. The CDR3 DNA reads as TGTGCCAGCAGTTACCTTGGGACAGGGGGCTTCTATGGCTACACCTTC.

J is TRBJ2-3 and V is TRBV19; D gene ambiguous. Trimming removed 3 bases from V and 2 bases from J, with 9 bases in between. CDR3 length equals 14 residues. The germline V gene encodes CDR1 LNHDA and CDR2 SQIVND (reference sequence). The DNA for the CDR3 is TGTGCCAGTAGTATTGGCACGCACACAGATACGCAGTATTTT. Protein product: CASSIGTHTDTQYF.

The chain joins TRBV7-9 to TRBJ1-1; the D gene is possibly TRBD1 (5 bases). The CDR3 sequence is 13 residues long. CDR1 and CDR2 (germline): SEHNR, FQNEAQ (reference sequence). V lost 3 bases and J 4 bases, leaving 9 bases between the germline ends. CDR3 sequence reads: CASSFGRVTEAFF. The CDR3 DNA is TGTGCCAGCAGCTTCGGCAGGGTCACTGAAGCTTTCTTT.

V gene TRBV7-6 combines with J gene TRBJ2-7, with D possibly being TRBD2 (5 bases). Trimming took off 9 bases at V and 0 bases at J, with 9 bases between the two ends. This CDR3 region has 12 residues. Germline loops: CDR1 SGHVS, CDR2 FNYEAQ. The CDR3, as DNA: TGTGCCAGTCCGGGATTCTCCTACGAGCAGTACGTC. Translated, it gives CASPGFSYEQYV.

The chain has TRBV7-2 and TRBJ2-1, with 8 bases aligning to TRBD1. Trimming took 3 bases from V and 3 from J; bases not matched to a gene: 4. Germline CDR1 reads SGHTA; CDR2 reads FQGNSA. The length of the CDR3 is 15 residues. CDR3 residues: CASSLVGQGYNEQFF. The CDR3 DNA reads TGTGCCAGCAGCTTGGTCGGACAGGGCTACAATGAGCAGTTCTTC.

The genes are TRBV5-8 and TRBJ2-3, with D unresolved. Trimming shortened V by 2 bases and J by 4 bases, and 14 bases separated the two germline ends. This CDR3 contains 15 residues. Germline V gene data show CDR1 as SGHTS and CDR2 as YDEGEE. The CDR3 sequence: CASSFPSIAPDTQYF. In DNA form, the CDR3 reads TGTGCCAGCAGCTTCCCTTCGATAGCCCCAGATACGCAGTATTTT.

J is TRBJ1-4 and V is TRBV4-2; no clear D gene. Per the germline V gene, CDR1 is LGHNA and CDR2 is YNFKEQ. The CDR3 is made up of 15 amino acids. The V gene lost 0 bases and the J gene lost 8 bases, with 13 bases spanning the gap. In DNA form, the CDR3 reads TGTGCCAGCAGCCAAGAGACCGGGGTAGGGGAAAAACTGTTTTTT. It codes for CASSQETGVGEKLFF.

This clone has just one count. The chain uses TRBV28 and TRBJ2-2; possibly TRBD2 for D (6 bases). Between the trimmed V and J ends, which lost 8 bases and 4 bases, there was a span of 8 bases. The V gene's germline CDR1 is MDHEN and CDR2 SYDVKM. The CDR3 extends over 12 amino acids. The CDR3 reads CASPGATGELFF. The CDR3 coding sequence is TGTGCCAGCCCGGGAGCCACCGGGGAGCTGTTTTTT.

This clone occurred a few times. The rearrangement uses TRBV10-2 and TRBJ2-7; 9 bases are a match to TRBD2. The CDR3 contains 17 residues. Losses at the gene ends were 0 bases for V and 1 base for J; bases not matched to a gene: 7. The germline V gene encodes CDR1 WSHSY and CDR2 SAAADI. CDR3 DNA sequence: TGCGCCAGCAGTGAGTCTGACTTAGCGGGAGAGTCCTACGAGCAGTACTTC. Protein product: CASSESDLAGESYEQYF.

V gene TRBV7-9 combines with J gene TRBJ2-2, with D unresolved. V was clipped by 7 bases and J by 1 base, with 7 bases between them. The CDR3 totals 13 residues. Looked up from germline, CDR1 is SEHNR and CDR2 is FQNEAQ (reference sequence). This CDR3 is CASIGRNTGELFF. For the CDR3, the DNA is TGTGCCAGCATTGGCAGGAACACCGGGGAGCTGTTTTTT.

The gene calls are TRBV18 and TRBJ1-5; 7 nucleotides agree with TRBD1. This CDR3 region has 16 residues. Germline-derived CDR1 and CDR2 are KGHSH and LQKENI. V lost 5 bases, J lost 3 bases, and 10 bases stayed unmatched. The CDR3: CASSTNGGQLNQPQHF. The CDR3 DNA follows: TGTGCCAGCTCAACGAACGGGGGACAGCTCAATCAGCCCCAGCATTTT.

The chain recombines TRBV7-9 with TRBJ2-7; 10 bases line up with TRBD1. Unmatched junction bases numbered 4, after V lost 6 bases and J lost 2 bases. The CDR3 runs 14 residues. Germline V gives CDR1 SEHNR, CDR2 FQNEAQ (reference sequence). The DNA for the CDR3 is TGTGCCAGCAGAACGGACAGGGGGACCTACGAGCAGTACTTC. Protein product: CASRTDRGTYEQYF. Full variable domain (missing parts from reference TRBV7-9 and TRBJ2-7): DTGVSQNPRHKITKRGQNVTFRCDPISEHNRLYWYRQTLGQGPEFLTYFQNEAQLEKSRLLSDRFSAERPKGSFSTLEIQRTEQGDSAMYLCASRTDRGTYEQYFGPGTRLTVT.

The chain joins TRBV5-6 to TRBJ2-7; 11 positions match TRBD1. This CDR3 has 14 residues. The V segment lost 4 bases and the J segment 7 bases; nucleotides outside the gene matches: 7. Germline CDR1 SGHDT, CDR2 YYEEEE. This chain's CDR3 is CASSRDRGFGEQYV. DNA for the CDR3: TGTGCCAGCAGCCGGGACAGGGGGTTCGGGGAGCAGTACGTC.

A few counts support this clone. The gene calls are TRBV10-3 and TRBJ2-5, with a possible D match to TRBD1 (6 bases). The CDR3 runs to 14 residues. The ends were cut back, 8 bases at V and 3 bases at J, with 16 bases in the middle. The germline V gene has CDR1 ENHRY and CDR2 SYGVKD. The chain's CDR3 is CAIGNGGSEETQYF. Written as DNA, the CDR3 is TGTGCCATCGGGAATGGGGGCTCGGAAGAGACCCAGTACTTC.

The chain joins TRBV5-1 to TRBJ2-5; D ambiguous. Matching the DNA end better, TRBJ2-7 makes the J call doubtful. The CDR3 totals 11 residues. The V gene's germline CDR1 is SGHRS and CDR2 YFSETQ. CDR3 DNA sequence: TGCGCCAGCAGCTTGGGAGGCGAGCAGTACTTC. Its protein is CASSLGGEQYF.

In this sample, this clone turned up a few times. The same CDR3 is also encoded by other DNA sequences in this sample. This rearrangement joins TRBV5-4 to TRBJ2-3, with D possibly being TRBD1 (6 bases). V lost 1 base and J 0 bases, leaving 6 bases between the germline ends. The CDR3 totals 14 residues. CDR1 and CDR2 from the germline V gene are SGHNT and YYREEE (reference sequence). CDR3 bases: TGTGCCAGCAGCTTGCAGGGGAGCACAGATACGCAGTATTTT. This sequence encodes CASSLQGSTDTQYF. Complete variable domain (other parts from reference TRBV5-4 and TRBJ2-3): ETGVTQSPTHLIKTRGQQVTLRCSSQSGHNTVSWYQQALGQGPQFIFQYYREEENGRGNFPPRFSGLQFPNYSSELNVNALELDDSALYLCASSLQGSTDTQYFGPGTRLTVL.

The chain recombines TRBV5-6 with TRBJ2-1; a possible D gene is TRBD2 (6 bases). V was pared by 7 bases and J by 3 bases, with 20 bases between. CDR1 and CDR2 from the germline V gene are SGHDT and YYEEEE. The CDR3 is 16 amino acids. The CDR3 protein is CASRYAGEAVYNEQFF. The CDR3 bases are TGTGCCAGCCGCTACGCTGGGGAGGCGGTCTACAATGAGCAGTTCTTC.

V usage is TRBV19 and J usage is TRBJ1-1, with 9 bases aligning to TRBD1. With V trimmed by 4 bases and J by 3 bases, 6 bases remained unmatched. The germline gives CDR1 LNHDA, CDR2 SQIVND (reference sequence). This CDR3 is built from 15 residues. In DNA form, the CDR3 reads TGTGCCAGTAGTACATCCGACAGGGGGGACACTGAAGCTTTCTTT. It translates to CASSTSDRGDTEAFF.

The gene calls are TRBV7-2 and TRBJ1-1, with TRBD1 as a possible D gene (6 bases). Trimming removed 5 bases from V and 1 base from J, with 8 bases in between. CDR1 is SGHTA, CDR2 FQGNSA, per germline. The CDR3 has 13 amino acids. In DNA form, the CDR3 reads TGTGCCAGCAGCGAGGGACAGAACACTGAAGCTTTCTTT. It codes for CASSEGQNTEAFF.